This T cell receptor beta chain was recovered during a study of shared clonotypes between healthy human individuals. The repertoire was sequenced with immunoSEQ multiplex PCR; TCRdb's copy has only in-frame clones and lacks some. The profile shows under 1,100,000 clones, approximately 70% of them singletons. Input material: memory CD4+ T cells sorted from blood. The subset: CD45RA-negative fraction. The TCR comes from a man younger than 35 in good health.

The CDR3 nucleotides are TGCGCCAGCAGCCAGTACACCCAGACCGGGGAGCTGTTTTTT. It is translated as CASSQYTQTGELFF. The chain is built from TRBV5-1 and TRBJ2-2; D call uncertain. This CDR3 spans 14 amino acids. The germline gives CDR1 SGHRS, CDR2 YFSETQ. Trimming shortened V by 4 bases and J by 5 bases, and 12 bases separated the two germline ends.